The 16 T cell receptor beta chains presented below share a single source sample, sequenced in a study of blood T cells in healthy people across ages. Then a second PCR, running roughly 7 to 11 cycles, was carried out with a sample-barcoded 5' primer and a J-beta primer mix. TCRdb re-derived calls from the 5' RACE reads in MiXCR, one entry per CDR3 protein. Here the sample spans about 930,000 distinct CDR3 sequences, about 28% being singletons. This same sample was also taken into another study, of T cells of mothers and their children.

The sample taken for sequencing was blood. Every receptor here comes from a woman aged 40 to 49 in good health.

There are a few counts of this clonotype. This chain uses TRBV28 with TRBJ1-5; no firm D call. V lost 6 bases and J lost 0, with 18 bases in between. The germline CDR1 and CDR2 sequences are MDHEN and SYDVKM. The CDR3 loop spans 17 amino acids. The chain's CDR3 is CASSDRPEGYSNQPQHF. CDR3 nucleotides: TGTGCCAGCAGCGACCGGCCGGAAGGTTATAGCAATCAGCCCCAGCATTTT.

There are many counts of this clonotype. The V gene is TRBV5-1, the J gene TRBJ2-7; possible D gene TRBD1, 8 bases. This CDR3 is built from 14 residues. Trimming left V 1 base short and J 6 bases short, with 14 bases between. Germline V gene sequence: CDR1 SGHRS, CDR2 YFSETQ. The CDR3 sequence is CASSLQDREGEQYF. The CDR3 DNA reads TGCGCCAGCAGCTTGCAGGACAGGGAGGGCGAGCAGTACTTC.

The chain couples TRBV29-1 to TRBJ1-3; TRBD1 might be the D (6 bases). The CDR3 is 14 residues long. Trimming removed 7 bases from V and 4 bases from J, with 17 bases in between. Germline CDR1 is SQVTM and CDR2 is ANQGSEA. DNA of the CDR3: TGCAGCGCCGCTCGCGAAGGGACAGGAAACACCATATATTTT. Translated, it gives CSAAREGTGNTIYF.

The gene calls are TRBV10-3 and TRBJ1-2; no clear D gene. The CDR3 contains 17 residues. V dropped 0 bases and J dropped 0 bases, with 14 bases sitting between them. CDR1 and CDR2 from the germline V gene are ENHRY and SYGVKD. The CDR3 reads CAISESLIQRTNYGYTF. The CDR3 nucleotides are TGTGCCATCAGTGAGTCTCTCATCCAGAGGACTAACTATGGCTACACCTTC.

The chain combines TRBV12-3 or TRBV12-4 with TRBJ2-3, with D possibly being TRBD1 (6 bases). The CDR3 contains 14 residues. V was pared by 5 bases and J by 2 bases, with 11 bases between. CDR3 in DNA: TGTGCCAGCAGTCCAGGGGCCACCACAGATACGCAGTATTTT. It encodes CASSPGATTDTQYF.

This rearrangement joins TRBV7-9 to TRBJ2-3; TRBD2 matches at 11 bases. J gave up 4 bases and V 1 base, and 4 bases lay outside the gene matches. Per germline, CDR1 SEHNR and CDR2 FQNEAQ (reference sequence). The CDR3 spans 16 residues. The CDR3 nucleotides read TGTGCCAGCAGCTTAGGGGCTAGCGGGGGGCCAGATACGCAGTATTTT. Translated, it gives CASSLGASGGPDTQYF.

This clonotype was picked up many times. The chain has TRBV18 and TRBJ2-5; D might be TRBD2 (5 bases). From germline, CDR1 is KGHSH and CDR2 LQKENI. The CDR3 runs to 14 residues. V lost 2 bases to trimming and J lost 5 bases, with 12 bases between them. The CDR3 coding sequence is TGTGCCAGCTCACCAGAGGGCTGGAGGGAGACCCAGTACTTC. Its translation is CASSPEGWRETQYF.

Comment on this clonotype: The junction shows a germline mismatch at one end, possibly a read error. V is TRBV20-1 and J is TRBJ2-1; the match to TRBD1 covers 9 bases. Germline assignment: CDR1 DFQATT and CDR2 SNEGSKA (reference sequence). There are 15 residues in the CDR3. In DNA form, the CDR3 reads TGTAGTGCTAGAGACCCCGGGACAGGGATCTACGAGCAGTTCTTC. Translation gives CSARDPGTGIYEQFF.

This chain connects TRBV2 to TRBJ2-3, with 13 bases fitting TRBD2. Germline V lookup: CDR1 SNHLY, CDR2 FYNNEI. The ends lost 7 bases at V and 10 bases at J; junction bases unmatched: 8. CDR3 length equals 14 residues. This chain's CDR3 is CASTTSGGRDAQYF. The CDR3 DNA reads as TGTGCCAGCACGACTAGCGGGGGGAGGGATGCGCAGTATTTT.

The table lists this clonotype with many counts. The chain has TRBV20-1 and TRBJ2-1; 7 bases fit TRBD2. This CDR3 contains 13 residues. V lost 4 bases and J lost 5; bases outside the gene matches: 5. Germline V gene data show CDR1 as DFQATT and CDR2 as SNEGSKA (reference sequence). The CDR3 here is CSAKNGGNNEQFF. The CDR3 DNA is TGCAGTGCTAAAAACGGGGGGAACAATGAGCAGTTCTTC.

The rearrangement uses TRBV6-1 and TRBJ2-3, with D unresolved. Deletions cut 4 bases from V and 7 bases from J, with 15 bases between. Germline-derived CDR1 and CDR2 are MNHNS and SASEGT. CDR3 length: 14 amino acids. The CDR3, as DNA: TGTGCCAGCAGTGTTGCGGACCCCAGTAATACGCAGTATTTT. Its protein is CASSVADPSNTQYF.

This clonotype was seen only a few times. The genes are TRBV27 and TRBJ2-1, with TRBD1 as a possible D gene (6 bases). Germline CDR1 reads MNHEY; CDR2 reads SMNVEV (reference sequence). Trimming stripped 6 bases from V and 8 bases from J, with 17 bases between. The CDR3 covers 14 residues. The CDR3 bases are TGTGCCAGCAGCCGGGACACTCTTCGGGATGAGCAGTTCTTC. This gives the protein CASSRDTLRDEQFF.

The CDR3 bases are TGTGCCAGCAGCTCGGGACATTATACGCAGTATTTT. Translated, it gives CASSSGHYTQYF. V is TRBV7-9 and J is TRBJ2-3, with TRBD1 as a possible D gene (6 bases). Between the trimmed V and J ends, which lost 4 bases and 7 bases, there was a span of 9 bases. Germline V lookup: CDR1 SEHNR, CDR2 FQNEAQ (reference sequence). The CDR3 sequence is 12 residues long. Together with reference TRBV7-9 and TRBJ2-3, the CDR3 gives the full variable domain: DTGVSQNPRHKITKRGQNVTFRCDPISEHNRLYWYRQTLGQGPEFLTYFQNEAQLEKSRLLSDRFSAERPKGSFSTLEIQRTEQGDSAMYLCASSSGHYTQYFGPGTRLTVL.

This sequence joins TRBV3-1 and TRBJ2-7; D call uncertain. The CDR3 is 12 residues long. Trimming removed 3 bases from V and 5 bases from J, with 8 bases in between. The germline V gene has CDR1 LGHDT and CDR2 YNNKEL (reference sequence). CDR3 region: CASSHLDHEQYF. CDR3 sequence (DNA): TGTGCCAGCAGCCATCTGGATCACGAGCAGTACTTC.

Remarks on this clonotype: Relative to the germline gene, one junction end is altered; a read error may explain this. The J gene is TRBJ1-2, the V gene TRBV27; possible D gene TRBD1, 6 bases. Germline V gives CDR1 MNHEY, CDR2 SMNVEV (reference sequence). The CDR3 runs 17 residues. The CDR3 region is CVSSLARDTPRSNGYTF. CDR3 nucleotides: TGTGTCAGCAGTTTAGCGCGGGACACACCGCGGTCAAATGGCTACACCTTC.

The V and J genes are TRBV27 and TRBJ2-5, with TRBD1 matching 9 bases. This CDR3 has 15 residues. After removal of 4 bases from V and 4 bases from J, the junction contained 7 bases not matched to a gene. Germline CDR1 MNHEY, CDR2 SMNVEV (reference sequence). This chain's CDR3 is CASSSTGQGRETQYF. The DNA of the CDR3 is TGTGCCAGCAGTTCCACCGGACAGGGGAGAGAGACCCAGTACTTC.